A single sample is the source of the 25 T cell receptor beta chains below, sequenced in a study of blood T cell repertoires in COVID-19. Repertoires were generated with immunoSEQ multiplex PCR, while TCRdb's copy carries only in-frame clones and drops some. Of fewer than 85,000 clones listed, 70% to 75% are singletons. The sequenced material came from peripheral blood. These receptors came from a man in his sixties with acute or convalescent COVID-19.

The CDR3 coding sequence is TGTGCCAGTAGCGAACTAGCGGGAGGCGCCTACGAGCAGTACTTC. This sequence encodes CASSELAGGAYEQYF. V and J are TRBV19 and TRBJ2-7; 12 bases are a match to TRBD2. This CDR3 contains 15 residues. Germline V CDR1 and CDR2: LNHDA, SQIVND (reference sequence). After removal of 6 bases from V and 2 bases from J, the junction contained 5 bases not matched to a gene.

This clone was seen a few times. This chain connects TRBV3-1 (or the pseudogene TRBV3-2) to TRBJ2-7; TRBD2 is a possible D gene (7 bases). Germline CDR1 LGHDT, CDR2 YNNKEL (reference sequence). The CDR3 spans 16 residues. The germline V and J ends were trimmed by 1 base and 2 bases, with 15 bases remaining between them. CDR3 bases: TGTGCCAGCAGCCAAGTCGGGCGGGGGCAAACCTACGAGCAGTACGTC. Translating it yields CASSQVGRGQTYEQYV.

The rearrangement links TRBV30 to TRBJ2-5, with no clear D. Germline-derived CDR1 and CDR2 are GTSNPN and SVGIG (reference sequence). This CDR3 spans 15 amino acids. V dropped 1 base and J dropped 2 bases, with 14 bases sitting between them. CDR3 region: CAWSGGYSKQETQYF. The CDR3 coding sequence is TGTGCCTGGAGTGGAGGCTATAGCAAACAAGAGACCCAGTACTTC. The full variable domain, rest sourced from reference TRBV30 and TRBJ2-5, is SQTIHQWPATLVQPVGSPLSLECTVEGTSNPNLYWYRQAAGRGLQLLFYSVGIGQISSEVPQNLSASRPQDRQFILSSKKLLLSDSGFYLCAWSGGYSKQETQYFGPGTRLLVL.

The V gene is TRBV21-1, the J gene TRBJ1-2; TRBD1 reflects the table's D call only, with no check against the DNA. TRBV21-1 is a pseudogene locus. The length of the CDR3 is 14 residues. CDR3: CASTKGGGQEGYTF. The DNA for the CDR3 is TGTGCCAGCACAAAGGGGGGCGGACAGGAGGGCTACACCTTC.

The genes are TRBV14 and TRBJ2-1; D is ambiguous. Trimming left V 0 bases short and J 6 bases short, with 12 bases between. Looked up from germline, CDR1 is SGHDN and CDR2 is FVKESK. The CDR3 length is 15 residues. As DNA, the CDR3 is TGTGCCAGCAGCCAAGAGCAGGTACCCGGCAATGAGCAGTTCTTC. Translated: CASSQEQVPGNEQFF.

This chain links TRBV6-5 with TRBJ1-1; 9 bases fit TRBD1. With 10 bases clipped from V and 0 bases from J, the junction kept 6 bases outside the gene matches. CDR1 is MNHEY, CDR2 SVGAGI, per germline. The length of the CDR3 is 14 residues. This chain's CDR3 is CAIWTGDLNTEAFF. The CDR3, as DNA: TGTGCCATCTGGACAGGGGACCTGAACACTGAAGCTTTCTTT.

The V gene is TRBV3-1 (or the pseudogene TRBV3-2), the J gene TRBJ1-1, with D perhaps matching TRBD1 (5 bases). V lost 5 bases, J lost 1 base, and 11 bases lay in between. This CDR3 is built from 14 residues. Germline V gives CDR1 LGHDT, CDR2 YNNKEL (reference sequence). In DNA, the CDR3 is TGTGCCAGCAGCAACCAGGGTGGGAACACTGAAGCTTTCTTT. As protein: CASSNQGGNTEAFF.

The chain carries TRBV3-1 (or the pseudogene TRBV3-2) and TRBJ2-7, with no clear D. This CDR3 is built from 14 residues. The germline V gene encodes CDR1 LGHDT and CDR2 YNNKEL (reference sequence). The V and J ends lost 4 bases and 2 bases respectively, with 12 bases between them. The DNA for the CDR3 is TGTGCCAGCAGCCTCCTACCGGTCCCCTACGAGCAGTACTTC. Translation: CASSLLPVPYEQYF.

V is TRBV11-2 and J is TRBJ2-4, with TRBD2 identical over 13 bases. Germline CDR1 and CDR2: SGHAT and FQNNGV. This CDR3 contains 14 residues. V dropped 5 bases and J dropped 13; count of bases not matched to a gene: 8. The CDR3 is CASSQGLAGPKQYF. In DNA, the CDR3 is TGTGCCAGCAGCCAGGGACTAGCGGGACCTAAGCAGTACTTC.

This sequence joins TRBV19 and TRBJ2-5; D may be TRBD2 (5 bases). Trimming left V 10 bases short and J 2 bases short, with 14 bases between. Germline V gene data show CDR1 as LNHDA and CDR2 as SQIVND (reference sequence). The length of the CDR3 is 13 residues. The CDR3 reads CATSLEVQETQYF. The DNA for the CDR3 is TGTGCCACCTCTTTGGAGGTTCAAGAGACCCAGTACTTC.

The genes are TRBV6-5 and TRBJ2-3; D remains ambiguous. The CDR3 covers 14 residues. Trimming stripped 7 bases from V and 1 base from J, with 12 bases between. Germline values: CDR1 MNHEY, CDR2 SVGAGI. CDR3 nucleotide sequence: TGTGCCAGCAACAGTGCCCCCGGCACAGATACGCAGTATTTT. It is translated as CASNSAPGTDTQYF.

The gene calls are TRBV6-6 and TRBJ2-7; 7 bases are shared with TRBD1. CDR1 is MNHNY, CDR2 SVGAGI, per germline (reference sequence). V shed 1 base, J shed 4 bases, and the junction held 4 bases outside the gene matches. The CDR3 has 14 residues. In DNA form, the CDR3 reads TGTGCCAGCAGTTACTTCAGGGGGTTGTACGAGCAGTACTTC. Translation gives CASSYFRGLYEQYF.

This clone has only one observation. The chain uses TRBV5-1 and TRBJ2-2, with a tentative D call TRBD2 (6 bases). This CDR3 has 16 amino acids. In germline, CDR1 is SGHRS, CDR2 YFSETQ. V dropped 4 bases and J dropped 6 bases, with 19 bases sitting between them. Written as DNA, the CDR3 is TGCGCCAGCAGCCCTACTCCCGGCGGGGCCCCCGGGGAGCTGTTTTTT. Protein product: CASSPTPGGAPGELFF. The full variable domain, its missing parts supplied by reference TRBV5-1 and TRBJ2-2, is KAGVTQTPRYLIKTRGQQVTLSCSPISGHRSVSWYQQTPGQGLQFLFEYFSETQRNKGNFPGRFSGRQFSNSRSEMNVSTLELGDSALYLCASSPTPGGAPGELFFGEGSRLTVL.

This chain joins TRBV5-1 and TRBJ1-2; TRBD1 aligns across 7 bases. Germline V gives CDR1 SGHRS, CDR2 YFSETQ. The ends lost 3 bases at V and 3 bases at J; junction bases unmatched: 8. CDR3 size: 15 residues. The CDR3 spells CASSSTGYGDYGYTF. In DNA, the CDR3 is TGCGCCAGCAGCTCGACAGGGTACGGAGACTATGGCTACACCTTC.

The chain uses TRBV30 and TRBJ1-1, with TRBD1 identical over 11 bases. V shed 5 bases, J shed 4 bases, and the junction held 6 bases outside the gene matches. Germline assignment: CDR1 GTSNPN and CDR2 SVGIG (reference sequence). This CDR3 region has 14 residues. The CDR3, as DNA: TGTGCCTGGGGACATGGGACAGGGGGCACTGAAGCTTTCTTT. Protein sequence: CAWGHGTGGTEAFF.

The rearrangement links TRBV5-6 to TRBJ2-3, with D perhaps matching TRBD1 (5 bases). Per germline, CDR1 SGHDT and CDR2 YYEEEE. The CDR3 is 13 amino acids. The V and J ends lost 4 bases and 4 bases respectively, with 10 bases between them. The CDR3 is CASSQQGSDTQYF. The CDR3 region has the DNA TGTGCCAGCAGCCAGCAGGGTTCAGATACGCAGTATTTT.

A few counts support this clone. The rearrangement uses TRBV7-3 and TRBJ2-7; a possible D gene is TRBD2 (5 bases). Germline values: CDR1 SGHTA, CDR2 FQGTGA. Trimming removed 4 bases at V and 3 bases at J, with 16 bases between. CDR3 length: 15 residues. This CDR3 is CASSWSGDTYYEQYF. CDR3 DNA sequence: TGTGCCAGCAGCTGGAGCGGCGACACGTACTACGAGCAGTACTTC.

This chain uses TRBV9 with TRBJ2-3, with D unresolved. The CDR3 extends over 15 amino acids. The V and J ends lost 0 bases and 2 bases respectively, with 10 bases between them. CDR1 is SGDLS and CDR2 is YYNGEE in the germline V gene. This CDR3 reads CASSVVAEFTDTQYF. CDR3 nucleotides: TGTGCCAGCAGCGTAGTAGCCGAATTCACAGATACGCAGTATTTT.

The chain combines TRBV19 with TRBJ2-6, with no clear D. Deletions cut 6 bases from V and 2 bases from J, with 11 bases between. The germline gives CDR1 LNHDA, CDR2 SQIVND (reference sequence). The CDR3 totals 15 residues. DNA for the CDR3: TGTGCCAGTAGGCGACAATTAGCTGGGGCCAACGTCCTGACTTTC. It translates to CASRRQLAGANVLTF.

As for this clone: Other DNA sequences within the sample encode an identical CDR3. The chain recombines TRBV11-2 with TRBJ1-4; 11 nucleotides align to TRBD1. Per germline, CDR1 SGHAT and CDR2 FQNNGV. J was trimmed by 8 bases and V by 1 base; bases with no gene match: 0. The CDR3 runs 14 residues. This CDR3 is CASSLGTGGEKLFF. The CDR3 region has the DNA TGTGCCAGCAGCTTAGGGACAGGGGGCGAAAAACTGTTTTTT. Variable domain in full (rest from reference TRBV11-2 and TRBJ1-4): EAGVAQSPRYKIIEKRQSVAFWCNPISGHATLYWYQQILGQGPKLLIQFQNNGVVDDSQLPKDRFSAERLKGVDSTLKIQPAKLEDSAVYLCASSLGTGGEKLFFGSGTQLSVL.

The CDR3 region has the DNA TGTGCCAGCAGCATAACGGTGGAGTCAGATACGCAGTATTTT. Amino acids: CASSITVESDTQYF. V usage is TRBV14 and J usage is TRBJ2-3; the D is unclear. V shed 5 bases and J shed 4 bases, with 13 bases lying between them. Germline V gene sequence: CDR1 SGHDN, CDR2 FVKESK. CDR3 length: 14 residues.

The chain has TRBV4-2 and TRBJ1-3, with D perhaps matching TRBD1 (5 bases). Per germline, CDR1 LGHNA and CDR2 YNFKEQ. Trimming left V 1 base short and J 2 bases short, with 9 bases between. The CDR3 sequence is 15 residues long. CDR3 loop: CASSQVGGAGNTIYF. The CDR3, as DNA: TGTGCCAGCAGCCAAGTGGGAGGGGCTGGAAACACCATATATTTT.

The V gene is TRBV3-1 (or the pseudogene TRBV3-2), the J gene TRBJ2-5; 10 nucleotides line up with TRBD1. Germline trimming cut 4 bases from V and 5 bases from J; bases unmatched to any gene: 7. Germline CDR1 is LGHDT and CDR2 is YNNKEL (reference sequence). This CDR3 is 15 amino acids long. CDR3 in DNA: TGTGCCAGCAGCCTCAGGACAGGGGGAAAGGAGACCCAGTACTTC. Translating gives CASSLRTGGKETQYF.

The chain is built from TRBV6-6 and TRBJ1-1, with D perhaps TRBD1 (5 bases). V was cut by 6 bases and J by 1 base, with 12 bases left in between. Per the germline V gene, CDR1 is MNHNY and CDR2 is SVGAGI (reference sequence). The CDR3 has 14 residues. The CDR3 reads CASRMGEGNTEAFF. The DNA for the CDR3 is TGTGCCAGCAGGATGGGGGAGGGGAACACTGAAGCTTTCTTT.

This clone was observed a few times. The chain combines TRBV2 with TRBJ1-5; the D gene is possibly TRBD1 (5 bases). The V and J ends lost 2 bases and 4 bases respectively, with 9 bases between them. Germline V gene data show CDR1 as SNHLY and CDR2 as FYNNEI. The CDR3 extends over 14 amino acids. The CDR3 loop is CASSEMTDNQPQHF. DNA of the CDR3: TGTGCCAGCAGTGAAATGACAGATAATCAGCCCCAGCATTTT.